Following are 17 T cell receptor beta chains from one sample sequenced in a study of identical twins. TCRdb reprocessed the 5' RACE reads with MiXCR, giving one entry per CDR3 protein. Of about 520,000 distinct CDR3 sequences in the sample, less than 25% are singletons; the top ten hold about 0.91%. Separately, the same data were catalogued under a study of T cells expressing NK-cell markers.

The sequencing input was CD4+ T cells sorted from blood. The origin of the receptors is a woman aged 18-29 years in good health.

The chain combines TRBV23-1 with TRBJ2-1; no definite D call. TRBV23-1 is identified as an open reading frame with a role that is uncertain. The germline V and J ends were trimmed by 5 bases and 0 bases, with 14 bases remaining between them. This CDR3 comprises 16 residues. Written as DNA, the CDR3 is TGCGCCAGCAGTGGTCGCTTCCAGTACTCCTACAATGAGCAGTTCTTC. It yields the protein CASSGRFQYSYNEQFF.

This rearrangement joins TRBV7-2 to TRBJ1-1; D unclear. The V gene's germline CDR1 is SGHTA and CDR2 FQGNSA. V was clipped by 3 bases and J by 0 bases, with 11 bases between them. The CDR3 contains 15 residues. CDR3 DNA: TGTGCCAGCAGCTTGCAGAGTATAATGAACACTGAAGCTTTCTTT. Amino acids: CASSLQSIMNTEAFF.

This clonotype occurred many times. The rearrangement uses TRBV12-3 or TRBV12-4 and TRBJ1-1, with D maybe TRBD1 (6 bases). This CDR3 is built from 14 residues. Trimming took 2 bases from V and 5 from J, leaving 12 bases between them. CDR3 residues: CASSLMPGETEAFF. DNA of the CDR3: TGTGCCAGCAGTTTAATGCCAGGGGAAACTGAAGCTTTCTTT.

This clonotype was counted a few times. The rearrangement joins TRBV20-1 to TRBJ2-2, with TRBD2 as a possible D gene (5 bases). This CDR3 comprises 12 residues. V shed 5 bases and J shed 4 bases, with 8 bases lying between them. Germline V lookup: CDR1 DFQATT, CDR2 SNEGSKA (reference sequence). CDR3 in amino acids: CSAERLTGELFF. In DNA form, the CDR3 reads TGCAGTGCTGAGCGGCTCACCGGGGAGCTGTTTTTT.

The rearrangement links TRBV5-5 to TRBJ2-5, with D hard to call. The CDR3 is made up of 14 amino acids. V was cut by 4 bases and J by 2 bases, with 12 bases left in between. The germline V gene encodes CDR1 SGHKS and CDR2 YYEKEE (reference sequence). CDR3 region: CASSRSGAQETQYF. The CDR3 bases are TGTGCCAGCAGCCGATCTGGCGCTCAAGAGACCCAGTACTTC.

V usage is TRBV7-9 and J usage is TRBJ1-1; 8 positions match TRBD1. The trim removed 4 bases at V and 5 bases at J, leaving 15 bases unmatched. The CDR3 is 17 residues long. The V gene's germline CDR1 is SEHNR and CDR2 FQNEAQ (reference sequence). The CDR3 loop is CASSSPARGQGKTEAFF. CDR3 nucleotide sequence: TGTGCCAGCAGCTCACCCGCCCGCGGACAGGGTAAGACTGAAGCTTTCTTT.

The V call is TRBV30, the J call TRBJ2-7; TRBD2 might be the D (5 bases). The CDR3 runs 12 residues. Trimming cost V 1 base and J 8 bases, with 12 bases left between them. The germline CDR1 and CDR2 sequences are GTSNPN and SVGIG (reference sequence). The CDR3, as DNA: TGTGCCTGGAGTGGCGGGCCCGGACAGCAGTACTTC. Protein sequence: CAWSGGPGQQYF.

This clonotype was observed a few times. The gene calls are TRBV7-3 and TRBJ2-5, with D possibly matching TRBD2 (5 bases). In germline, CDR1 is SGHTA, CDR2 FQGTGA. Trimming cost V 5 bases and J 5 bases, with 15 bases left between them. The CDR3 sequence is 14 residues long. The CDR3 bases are TGTGCCAGCAGCCATCGAGGGCCGCCGGAGACCCAGTACTTC. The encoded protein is CASSHRGPPETQYF.

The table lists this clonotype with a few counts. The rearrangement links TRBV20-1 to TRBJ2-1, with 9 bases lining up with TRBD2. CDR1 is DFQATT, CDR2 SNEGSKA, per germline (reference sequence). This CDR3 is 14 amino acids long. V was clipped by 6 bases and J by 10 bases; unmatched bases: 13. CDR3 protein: CSAVLAGWTMEQFF. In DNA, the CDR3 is TGCAGTGCGGTACTAGCGGGTTGGACGATGGAGCAGTTCTTC.

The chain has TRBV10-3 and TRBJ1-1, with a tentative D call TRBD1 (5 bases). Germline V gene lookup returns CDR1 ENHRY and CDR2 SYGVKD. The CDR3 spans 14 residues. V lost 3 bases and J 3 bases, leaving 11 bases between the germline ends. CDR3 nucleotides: TGTGCCATCAGTGATGGGGGAGGAGACACTGAAGCTTTCTTT. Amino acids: CAISDGGGDTEAFF.

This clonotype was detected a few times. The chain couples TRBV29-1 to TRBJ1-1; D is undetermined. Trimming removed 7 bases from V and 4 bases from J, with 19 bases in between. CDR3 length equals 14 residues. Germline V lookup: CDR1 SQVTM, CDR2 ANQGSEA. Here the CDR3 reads CSAIRYRDATEAFF. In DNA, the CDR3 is TGCAGCGCCATTAGGTACCGGGATGCCACTGAAGCTTTCTTT.

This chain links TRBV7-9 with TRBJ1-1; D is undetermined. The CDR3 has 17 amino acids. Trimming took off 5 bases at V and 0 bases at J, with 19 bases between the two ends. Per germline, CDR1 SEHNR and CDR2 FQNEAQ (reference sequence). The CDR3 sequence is CASSLRRISDVNTEAFF. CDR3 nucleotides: TGTGCCAGCAGCCTAAGGCGCATCTCAGACGTGAACACTGAAGCTTTCTTT.

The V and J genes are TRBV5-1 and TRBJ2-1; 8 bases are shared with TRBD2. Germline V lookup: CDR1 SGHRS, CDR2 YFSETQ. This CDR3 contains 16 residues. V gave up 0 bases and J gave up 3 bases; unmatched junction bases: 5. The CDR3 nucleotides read TGCGCCAGCAGCTTGGGCGGCGGGGGGATCTACAATGAGCAGTTCTTC. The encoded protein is CASSLGGGGIYNEQFF.

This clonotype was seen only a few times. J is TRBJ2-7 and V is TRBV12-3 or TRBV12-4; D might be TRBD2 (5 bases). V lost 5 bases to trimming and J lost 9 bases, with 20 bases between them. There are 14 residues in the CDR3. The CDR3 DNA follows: TGTGCCAGCAGTAATGACGCGGGTGGCGGTGTGCAGTACTTC. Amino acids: CASSNDAGGGVQYF.

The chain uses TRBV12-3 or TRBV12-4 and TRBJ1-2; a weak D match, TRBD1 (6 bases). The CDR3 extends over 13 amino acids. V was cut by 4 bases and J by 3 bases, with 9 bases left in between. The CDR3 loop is CASSWTDDYGYTF. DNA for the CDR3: TGTGCCAGCAGTTGGACAGACGACTATGGCTACACCTTC.

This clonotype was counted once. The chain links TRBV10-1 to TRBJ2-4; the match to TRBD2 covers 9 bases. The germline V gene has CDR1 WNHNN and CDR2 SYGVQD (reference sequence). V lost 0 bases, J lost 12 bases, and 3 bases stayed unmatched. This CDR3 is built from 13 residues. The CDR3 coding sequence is TGCGCCAGCAGTGAGTCAGGTAGCGGGAGTCAGTACTTC. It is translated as CASSESGSGSQYF.

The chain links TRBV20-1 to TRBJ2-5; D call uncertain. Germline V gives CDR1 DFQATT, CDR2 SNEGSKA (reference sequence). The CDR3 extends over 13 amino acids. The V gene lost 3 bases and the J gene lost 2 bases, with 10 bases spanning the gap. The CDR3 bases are TGCAGTGCTAGGTGGGCCAGACAAGAGACCCAGTACTTC. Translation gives CSARWARQETQYF.